The 10 T cell receptor beta chains listed next were all sequenced from one sample in a study of vaccination and CD4 T cells after COVID-19. The Oncomine TCR Beta short-read assay was what sequenced the DNA obtained from cultured CD4+ T cells. TCRdb re-called the PCR reads through MiXCR, storing one row per CDR3 protein. The sample includes 4,500 to 5,500 distinct CDR3 sequences, 60% of them seen just once. These receptors have no identified antigens. Treatment defined: roughly 11-day PBMC culture with coronavirus spike peptide pools or control peptides (ViraFEST assay). CD4+ T-cell collection from the unexposed donor predated the COVID-19 pandemic (2011-2018). Input material: CD4+ T cells from blood, cultured in vitro. The receptors were gathered from a human donor in good health.

This clonotype was seen a few times. V usage is TRBV20-1 and J usage is TRBJ2-5; 8 bases agree with TRBD1. The CDR3 is made up of 16 amino acids. The V gene's germline CDR1 is DFQATT and CDR2 SNEGSKA (reference sequence). V gave up 1 base and J gave up 2 bases; unmatched junction bases: 9. CDR3 in DNA: TGCAGTGCTAGAGGACCGGGGACAGGTTCTCAAGAGACCCAGTACTTC. Translated: CSARGPGTGSQETQYF.

V and J are TRBV2 and TRBJ2-2; D is unclear. V was trimmed by 10 bases and J by 6 bases, leaving 12 bases between them. The CDR3 covers 12 residues. Germline V gene sequence: CDR1 SNHLY, CDR2 FYNNEI. For the CDR3, the DNA is TGTGCCACCCAATCAAGGGCCGGGGAGCTGTTTTTT. It translates to CATQSRAGELFF.

The chain links TRBV6-1 to TRBJ2-1, with a weak D call TRBD1 (6 bases). CDR3 length: 10 residues. Trimming took off 8 bases at V and 8 bases at J, with 7 bases between the two ends. Germline CDR1 MNHNS, CDR2 SASEGT. The CDR3 loop is CASGGDEQFF. CDR3 coding DNA: TGTGCCAGCGGGGGCGATGAGCAGTTCTTC.

This clonotype was found once. This chain joins TRBV25-1 and TRBJ2-3; no clear D. Looked up from germline, CDR1 is MGHDK and CDR2 is SYGVNS. This CDR3 spans 15 amino acids. V was trimmed by 1 base and J by 2 bases, leaving 10 bases between them. CDR3 loop: CASSESKGFTDTQYF. The CDR3 DNA sequence: TGTGCCAGCAGTGAATCCAAGGGATTCACAGATACGCAGTATTTT.

This CDR3 reads CSANRGPYEQYF. CDR3 sequence (DNA): TGCAGTGCTAACAGGGGACCCTACGAGCAGTACTTC. This chain connects TRBV20-1 to TRBJ2-7; 7 bases are shared with TRBD1. V gave up 4 bases and J gave up 2 bases; unmatched junction bases: 2. This CDR3 contains 12 residues. Germline loops: CDR1 DFQATT, CDR2 SNEGSKA (reference sequence).

This chain uses TRBV6-1 with TRBJ2-7, with D possibly being TRBD2 (5 bases). Between the trimmed V and J ends, which lost 11 bases and 1 base, there was a span of 12 bases. The CDR3 is 12 amino acids. Germline values: CDR1 MNHNS, CDR2 SASEGT. The DNA for the CDR3 is TGTGCCTGCGGGCCTAGTTCCTACGAGCAGTACTTC. This encodes CACGPSSYEQYF.

This clonotype showed up just a few times. The V call is TRBV6-5, the J call TRBJ1-5, with D possibly being TRBD1 (6 bases). CDR1 is MNHEY and CDR2 is SVGAGI in the germline V gene. V gave up 2 bases and J gave up 0 bases, with 8 bases separating them. This CDR3 contains 15 residues. The CDR3 sequence is CASSYGGDSNQPQHF. DNA of the CDR3: TGTGCCAGCAGTTACGGGGGCGATAGCAATCAGCCCCAGCATTTT.

This clonotype was seen a handful of times. The chain recombines TRBV20-1 with TRBJ2-5; 7 bases align to TRBD2. Germline V lookup: CDR1 DFQATT, CDR2 SNEGSKA (reference sequence). CDR3 length: 14 amino acids. The V and J ends lost 5 bases and 1 base, in that order; junction bases with no gene match: 7. CDR3 loop: CSAVGGGGQETQYF. The CDR3 DNA reads TGCAGTGCTGTGGGCGGGGGAGGCCAAGAGACCCAGTACTTC.

The chain carries TRBV20-1 and TRBJ1-5; D ambiguous. Between the trimmed V and J ends, which lost 0 bases and 0 bases, there was a span of 9 bases. The CDR3 contains 15 residues. Germline V gene sequence: CDR1 DFQATT, CDR2 SNEGSKA (reference sequence). CDR3: CSAREARGSNQPQHF. The CDR3 bases are TGCAGTGCTAGAGAAGCCCGGGGTAGCAATCAGCCCCAGCATTTT.

This clonotype was observed a few times. V is TRBV20-1 and J is TRBJ2-3; possibly TRBD2 for D (6 bases). The CDR3 is 16 residues long. Germline CDR1 is DFQATT and CDR2 is SNEGSKA (reference sequence). Trimming took off 0 bases at V and 2 bases at J, with 15 bases between the two ends. The CDR3: CSARDRAGSVTDTQYF. The CDR3 nucleotides read TGCAGTGCTAGAGATCGCGCCGGGAGTGTCACAGATACGCAGTATTTT.